Each of the 15 T cell receptor beta chains below was sequenced from the same sample in a study of T cell responses to AZD1222 COVID-19 vaccine (dated by TCRdb to the early 2020s). Libraries were prepared through the immunoSEQ multiplex PCR assay. In its TCRdb copy, this immuneACCESS table keeps in-frame sequences only and misses some clones. Where compared with another copy, unresolved V genes explain less than half of these, and the others have no known cause. In this sample the table shows over 150,000 clones, around 94% of which occur a single time. Roughly 1.5% of the sample is in the top ten clones. The time point tag for this specimen amounts to: about 28 days (+/-7) after the second vaccine dose. Material: peripheral blood, obtained 28 days after the second AZD1222 dose. Receptor source: an adult who received the AZD1222 COVID-19 vaccine.

V gene TRBV5-1 combines with J gene TRBJ2-5; tentatively, D is TRBD1 (6 bases). Germline V gene lookup returns CDR1 SGHRS and CDR2 YFSETQ. The CDR3 covers 15 residues. V lost 8 bases, J lost 2 bases, and 19 bases lay in between. In DNA, the CDR3 is TGCGCCAGTGATCTTCTTGGACAGACACAAGAGACCCAGTACTTC. Residues: CASDLLGQTQETQYF.

The chain couples TRBV5-1 to TRBJ1-1, with D tentatively TRBD1 (6 bases). Trimming took 4 bases from V and 0 from J, leaving 7 bases between them. The CDR3 contains 13 residues. The germline CDR1 and CDR2 sequences are SGHRS and YFSETQ. The CDR3 spells CASSRTVNTEAFF. The CDR3 bases are TGCGCCAGCAGCAGGACAGTGAACACTGAAGCTTTCTTT.

This chain links TRBV3-1 (or the pseudogene TRBV3-2) with TRBJ2-6; D gene unclear. V was shortened by 3 bases and J by 0 bases, with 6 bases between the two germline ends. This CDR3 is 15 amino acids long. The V gene's germline CDR1 is LGHDT and CDR2 YNNKEL (reference sequence). This CDR3 is CASSQDASGANVLTF. In nucleotides, the CDR3 is TGTGCCAGCAGCCAGGACGCCTCTGGGGCCAACGTCCTGACTTTC.

V and J are TRBV19 and TRBJ1-1; no firm D call. Germline loops: CDR1 LNHDA, CDR2 SQIVND (reference sequence). The ends were cut back, 5 bases at V and 2 bases at J, with 15 bases in the middle. The CDR3 spans 15 residues. CDR3 residues: CASSPNDALNTEAFF. The DNA for the CDR3 is TGTGCCAGTAGTCCAAACGATGCTCTCAACACTGAAGCTTTCTTT.

This chain joins TRBV28 and TRBJ2-3; D tentatively fits TRBD1 or TRBD2 (5 bases each). The germline V and J ends were trimmed by 3 bases and 6 bases, with 28 bases remaining between them. CDR3 length equals 19 residues. The germline V gene has CDR1 MDHEN and CDR2 SYDVKM. The CDR3 DNA reads TGTGCCAGCAGTTTTATTTTTGGCCCGGTGGGGGTTCCATCCGATACGCAGTATTTT. Translating it yields CASSFIFGPVGVPSDTQYF.

This chain links TRBV7-3 with TRBJ2-1; TRBD2 is a possible D gene (6 bases). CDR3 length: 13 residues. The germline V gene encodes CDR1 SGHTA and CDR2 FQGTGA. The V end was cut by 5 bases, the J end by 6 bases, with 11 bases between. CDR3 residues: CASSPPGVNEQFF. CDR3 nucleotides: TGTGCCAGCAGCCCGCCGGGAGTCAATGAGCAGTTCTTC. The full variable domain, in which reference TRBV7-3 and TRBJ2-1 provide the parts outside the CDR3, is GAGVSQTPSNKVTEKGKYVELRCDPISGHTALYWYRQSLGQGPEFLIYFQGTGAADDSGLPNDRFFAVRPEGSVSTLKIQRTERGDSAVYLCASSPPGVNEQFFGPGTRLTVL.

This clone was counted once. This chain's CDR3 is CASSLSSRRRGQYF. DNA of the CDR3: TGTGCCAGCAGCTTAAGCTCTCGGAGGCGGGGGCAGTATTTT. V gene TRBV13 combines with J gene TRBJ2-3, with D possibly TRBD2 on 6 matching bases. Germline V gene lookup returns CDR1 PRHDT and CDR2 FYEKMQ (reference sequence). The germline V and J ends were trimmed by 2 bases and 11 bases, with 17 bases remaining between them. The CDR3 covers 14 residues.

J is TRBJ2-2 and V is TRBV7-9; D gene unclear. Trimming took off 3 bases at V and 3 bases at J, with 11 bases between the two ends. The CDR3 sequence is 15 residues long. Germline V CDR1 and CDR2: SEHNR, FQNEAQ (reference sequence). The CDR3, as DNA: TGTGCCAGCAGCTTCCGGAACCTGCACACCGGGGAGCTGTTTTTT. This sequence encodes CASSFRNLHTGELFF.

The V gene is TRBV7-2, the J gene TRBJ1-4; D is ambiguous. V lost 5 bases to trimming and J lost 7 bases, with 14 bases between them. The CDR3 totals 14 residues. CDR1 is SGHTA and CDR2 is FQGNSA in the germline V gene. Written as DNA, the CDR3 is TGTGCCAGCAGCCCAGCCCCCACTCGTGAAAAACTGTTTTTT. It translates to CASSPAPTREKLFF. Supplemented by reference TRBV7-2 and TRBJ1-4, the full variable domain reads GAGVSQSPSNKVTEKGKDVELRCDPISGHTALYWYRQSLGQGLEFLIYFQGNSAPDKSGLPSDRFSAERTGGSVSTLTIQRTQQEDSAVYLCASSPAPTREKLFFGSGTQLSVL.

The chain links TRBV5-4 to TRBJ2-7, with TRBD2 as a possible D gene (6 bases). This CDR3 region has 14 residues. Germline V gene data show CDR1 as SGHNT and CDR2 as YYREEE (reference sequence). Trimming removed 4 bases from V and 2 bases from J, with 13 bases in between. CDR3 residues: CASSGTLGTYEQYF. DNA of the CDR3: TGTGCCAGCAGCGGGACTTTAGGGACCTACGAGCAGTACTTC.

The V call is TRBV2, the J call TRBJ1-2; 8 nucleotides match TRBD1. This CDR3 region has 14 residues. Trimming cost V 6 bases and J 4 bases; bases outside gene matches: 7. CDR1 and CDR2 from the germline V gene are SNHLY and FYNNEI. CDR3 nucleotides: TGTGCCAGCAGAGGACAGGGATCCGTCTATGGCTACACCTTC. Encoded protein: CASRGQGSVYGYTF.

This clone was detected once. V usage is TRBV19 and J usage is TRBJ2-1, with 12 bases lining up with TRBD2. CDR1 is LNHDA, CDR2 SQIVND, per germline (reference sequence). The V segment lost 5 bases and the J segment 7 bases; nucleotides outside the gene matches: 9. This CDR3 spans 16 amino acids. Written as DNA, the CDR3 is TGTGCCAGTAGTCTAACGCGACTAGCGGGAGCGAATGAGCAGTTCTTC. Translation gives CASSLTRLAGANEQFF.

This chain's CDR3 is CASGKGETNEKLFF. Here the CDR3 DNA reads TGCGCCAGCGGCAAAGGGGAGACTAATGAAAAACTGTTTTTT. The chain couples TRBV5-1 to TRBJ1-4, with D maybe TRBD1 (5 bases). Trimming removed 7 bases from V and 2 bases from J, with 12 bases in between. The CDR3 consists of 14 residues. Germline lookup yields CDR1 SGHRS and CDR2 YFSETQ.

This clone showed up just once. The genes are TRBV24-1 and TRBJ2-1; 7 bases agree with TRBD2. The CDR3 is 14 amino acids. Germline V gene lookup returns CDR1 KGHDR and CDR2 SFDVKD. V lost 3 bases to trimming and J lost 8 bases; unmatched junction nucleotides: 6. DNA for the CDR3: TGTGCCACCAGTGATCTGCGCGGGGGTCATGAGCAGTTCTTC. Protein sequence: CATSDLRGGHEQFF.

The chain has TRBV7-9 and TRBJ1-1, with TRBD1 matching over 7 bases. This CDR3 contains 13 residues. Germline V gene lookup returns CDR1 SEHNR and CDR2 FQNEAQ (reference sequence). V lost 5 bases to trimming and J lost 3 bases; unmatched junction nucleotides: 3. CDR3 coding DNA: TGTGCCAGCAGCCGGACAGGATACACTGAAGCTTTCTTT. This sequence encodes CASSRTGYTEAFF.